This T cell receptor beta chain was found in a study of spatial heterogeneity in lung cancer. Time point reported: sample taken at primary tumor resection. Tumor, nontumor lung or frozen PBMC supplied whole RNA that was sequenced unsorted. In this sample, this clonotype turned up many times. Its antigen is not identified. As an off-target read in a library built for alpha chains, this beta chain has a frequency of little significance. The CDR3 totals 14 residues. V was cut by 3 bases and J by 4 bases, with 9 bases left in between. In germline, CDR1 is SNHLY, CDR2 FYNNEI. General observations from the study: Tumoral mutation counts were tracked by counts of expanded intratumoral alpha and beta TCRs. Ubiquitous and regional expanded TCR counts tracked ubiquitous and regional nonsynonymous mutations, respectively.

Every TCR cDNA molecule bore a unique molecular identifier. TCRdb independently ran MiXCR on the 5' RACE reads; one entry per CDR3 protein. Among thousands of distinct CDR3 sequences listed, about 13% were seen once. The sample here was lung tumor tissue, taken at surgery. The receptor was isolated from a male donor with early-stage non-small cell lung cancer. This chain connects TRBV2 to TRBJ2-2, with a tentative D call TRBD2 (6 bases). The CDR3 reads CASSEERATGELFF. CDR3 coding DNA: TGTGCCAGCAGTGAGGAGCGGGCCACCGGGGAGCTGTTTTTT.